A selection of T cell receptor beta chains follows, all from one sample in a study of T cell responses to AZD1222 COVID-19 vaccine. The repertoire was sequenced with immunoSEQ multiplex PCR; TCRdb's copy has only in-frame clones and lacks some. The table has 60,000 to 90,000 clones, around nine tenths seen once; the top ten hold around 18%. Sequences were derived from peripheral blood, sampled 28 days after the second AZD1222 dose. The receptors derive from an adult who received the AZD1222 COVID-19 vaccine. The CDR3 runs from the conserved cysteine through the conserved F or W. D genes are given only for firm matches. Size tells how often a clone was seen (once, few, many) or the class of an expanded clone, and some rows leave it out.

TRBV11-2	-	TRBD1	TRBJ1-1	TGTGCCAGCAGCCCCAGGACAGGTACCAACACTGAAGCTTTCTTT	CASSPRTGTNTEAFF
TRBV6-5	once	TRBD1	TRBJ1-5	TGTGCCAGCAGAGATCAGGGGGTGGATCAGCCCCAGCATTTT	CASRDQGVDQPQHF
TRBV24-1	few	-	TRBJ2-1	TGTGCCACCAGTGAGCTCCCGGGCTATGAGCAGTTCTTC	CATSELPGYEQFF
TRBV2	-	-	TRBJ1-2	TGTGCCAGTGAGCGAAGGACAGACACTGGCTACACCTTC	CASERRTDTGYTF
TRBV28	-	-	TRBJ1-2	TGTGCCAGTAACGGACAGACCCATTTCTATGGCTACACCTTC	CASNGQTHFYGYTF
TRBV3-1/TRBV3-2	-	-	TRBJ1-2	TGTGCCAGCAGCCATACCGGGACGAAGGAAGGCTACACCTTC	CASSHTGTKEGYTF
TRBV27	-	TRBD1	TRBJ1-6	TGTGCCAGCAGTTTATACCCGGACAGGGTAGGATCACCCCTCCACTTT	CASSLYPDRVGSPLHF
TRBV14	-	-	TRBJ2-5	TGTGCCAGCAGCCAAGAGGAGACCCAGTACTTC	CASSQEETQYF
TRBV5-1	-	-	TRBJ2-2	TGCGCCAGCAGAATAGGTAATAACGCCGGGGAGCTGTTTTTT	CASRIGNNAGELFF
TRBV11-2	few	-	TRBJ2-7	TGTGCCAGCAGCTTAGATAGGGTGGGGCGGAACGAGCAGTACTTC	CASSLDRVGRNEQYF
TRBV28	-	TRBD2	TRBJ2-7	TGTGCCAGCAGCAAGGGACTAGCGGGGGTCGAGCAGTACTTC	CASSKGLAGVEQYF
TRBV7-8	-	-	TRBJ2-2	TGTGCCAGCAGCTTAAGTGGGTACGGTAACACCGGGGAGCTGTTTTTT	CASSLSGYGNTGELFF
TRBV19	-	-	TRBJ1-1	TGTGCCAGTGGGGACCGGGCAAACACTGAAGCTTTCTTT	CASGDRANTEAFF
TRBV2	-	TRBD1	TRBJ1-5	TGTGCCAGCAGAGGACAGGTTGGCAATCAGCCCCAGCATTTT	CASRGQVGNQPQHF
TRBV6-1	-	TRBD2	TRBJ2-4	TGTGCCAGCAGTGAAATCTTACTAGCGGGAGCCAAAAACATTCAGTACTTC	CASSEILLAGAKNIQYF
TRBV7-2	-	TRBD2	TRBJ2-7	TGTGCCAGCAGCTTAAGGCCGCGGGGGGCCCTCTACGAGCAGTACTTC	CASSLRPRGALYEQYF
TRBV5-6	-	-	TRBJ2-3	TGTGCCAGCAGCACCCCGGGACTTAGCACAGATACGCAGTATTTT	CASSTPGLSTDTQYF
TRBV7-2	once	-	TRBJ2-7	TGTGCCAGCAGCTTAAGTCAGGGAACCTACGAGCAGTACTTC	CASSLSQGTYEQYF
TRBV19	-	TRBD1	TRBJ2-1	TGTGCCAGTAGTATACGAACCGGACAGGGGGCATCGTATGAGCAGTTCTTC	CASSIRTGQGASYEQFF
TRBV5-4	-	TRBD2	TRBJ2-1	TGTGCCAGCACCCTAAAGCGGGGGGGCTACAATGAGCAGTTCTTC	CASTLKRGGYNEQFF
TRBV5-1	-	TRBD1	TRBJ1-2	TGCGCCAGCAGCGCGGGACAGAACTATGGCTACACCTTC	CASSAGQNYGYTF
TRBV5-4	few	TRBD2	TRBJ2-1	TGTGCCAGCAGCTTACCGCTAGCGGGGGTAAACAATGAGCAGTTCTTC	CASSLPLAGVNNEQFF
TRBV30	-	-	TRBJ1-2	TGTGCCTCTGACACAGGGAGCGGGCGGAATGGCTACACCTTC	CASDTGSGRNGYTF
TRBV9	-	-	TRBJ1-2	TGTGCCAGCAGCGCGAACCATCGGGGCTACACCTTC	CASSANHRGYTF
TRBV5-6	few	-	TRBJ1-1	TGTGCCAGCAGTAGGTTCGCAGGCGAAGCTTTCTTT	CASSRFAGEAFF
TRBV18	-	TRBD1	TRBJ1-2	TGTGCCAGCTCACCTACAGGGGCTGAAGGCTACACCTTC	CASSPTGAEGYTF
TRBV9	-	-	TRBJ2-3	TGTGCCAGCAGCCCCCTCGGGACTCGAGGGGATACGCAGTATTTT	CASSPLGTRGDTQYF
TRBV6-1	once	-	TRBJ1-2	TGTGCCAGCAGTGAATCGGGGCAGGAAGGGTATGGCTACACCTTC	CASSESGQEGYGYTF
TRBV30	-	TRBD1	TRBJ2-7	TGTGCCTGGAGTGTAGGGACAGGGGACTACGAGCAGTACTTC	CAWSVGTGDYEQYF
TRBV2	once	-	TRBJ2-3	TGTGCCAGCAGAACTATGGACAGTAGCACAGATACGCAGTATTTT	CASRTMDSSTDTQYF
TRBV5-6	-	-	TRBJ1-4	TGTGCCAGCAGCGCCGGGACTCGAGGGGAAAAACTGTTTTTT	CASSAGTRGEKLFF
TRBV30	-	-	TRBJ1-1	TGTGCCTGGAAGGGGGACTTCACTGAAGCTTTCTTT	CAWKGDFTEAFF
TRBV6-6	once	-	TRBJ1-2	TGTGCCAGCATTAAAGACGGTAACTATGGCTACACCTTC	CASIKDGNYGYTF
TRBV10-1	-	TRBD1	TRBJ2-1	TGCGCCAGCAGTGGGTTCGGGACAGGGGCCTACAATGAGCAGTTCTTC	CASSGFGTGAYNEQFF
TRBV6-5	-	TRBD1	TRBJ1-1	TGTGCCAGCAGCCTTGGACAGGGGCGAGGTGAAGCTTTCTTT	CASSLGQGRGEAFF
TRBV7-2	-	TRBD2	TRBJ2-1	TGTGCCAGCAGCGCATCCATTGTAGCGGGGGCAGTCTACAATGAGCAGTTCTTC	CASSASIVAGAVYNEQFF
TRBV19	few	TRBD1	TRBJ1-2	TGTGCCAGTAGTATACAGGGGGACCATAACTATGGCTACACCTTC	CASSIQGDHNYGYTF
TRBV29-1	-	-	TRBJ2-2	TGCAGCGTTGATTGGGGAAACACCGGGGAGCTGTTTTTT	CSVDWGNTGELFF
TRBV6-5	-	-	TRBJ2-7	TGTGCCAGCAGGAACCGGGACCTGAGCGAGCAGTACTTC	CASRNRDLSEQYF
TRBV30	-	-	TRBJ1-3	TGTGCCTGGAGTTATGGAAACACCATATATTTT	CAWSYGNTIYF
TRBV4-1	-	-	TRBJ1-4	TGCGCCAGCAGCCAAGGCGCAGAACCGGAAAAACTGTTTTTT	CASSQGAEPEKLFF
TRBV19	-	TRBD1	TRBJ1-1	TGTGCCAGTAGGGATGGACAGGCGAACACTGAAGCTTTCTTT	CASRDGQANTEAFF
TRBV7-8	-	-	TRBJ2-3	TGTGCCAGCAGCTTAGTAACCACAGATACGCAGTATTTT	CASSLVTTDTQYF
TRBV4-1	-	-	TRBJ1-1	TGCGCCAGCAGCAGGAAGGAGAACACTGAAGCTTTCTTT	CASSRKENTEAFF
TRBV5-5	many	-	TRBJ2-7	TGTGCCAGCAGCTACGGATTCTACGAGCAGTACTTC	CASSYGFYEQYF
TRBV6-5	-	-	TRBJ1-4	TGTGCCAGCGGGACGGACAGACGGGAAAAACTGTTTTTT	CASGTDRREKLFF
TRBV20-1	-	-	TRBJ2-7	TGCAGTGCTTCACAGTCCCACGAGCAGTACTTC	CSASQSHEQYF
TRBV12-3/TRBV12-4	-	-	TRBJ1-2	TGTGCCAGCGACCAGGGAAAAGTTTATGGCTACACCTTC	CASDQGKVYGYTF
TRBV3-1/TRBV3-2	once	-	TRBJ2-1	TGTGCCAGCAGCCAAGGAGGTGGTCGGCAGGGCAATGAGCAGTTCTTC	CASSQGGGRQGNEQFF
TRBV30	-	-	TRBJ2-7	TGTGCCTGGAGCCACGGCCCCTACGAGCAGTACTTC	CAWSHGPYEQYF
TRBV6-5	-	-	TRBJ2-1	TGTGCCAGCACTGGGGGGGCTGAGTCCAATGAGCAGTTCTTC	CASTGGAESNEQFF
TRBV29-1	-	TRBD2	TRBJ2-7	TGCAGCGTTCTTCCGCGGGGGAATACTTACGAGCAGTACTTC	CSVLPRGNTYEQYF
TRBV5-4	-	TRBD2	TRBJ2-2	TGTGCCAGCAGCTTGCGTGGGGGGGGCACCGGGGAGCTGTTTTTT	CASSLRGGGTGELFF
TRBV30	once	-	TRBJ1-5	TGTGCCTGGAGTGTCATTAGGAATCAGCCCCAGCATTTT	CAWSVIRNQPQHF
TRBV19	-	-	TRBJ1-2	TGTGCCAGTAGTATAGATCGTCTTGATGGCTACACCTTC	CASSIDRLDGYTF
TRBV9	-	TRBD1	TRBJ2-1	TGTGCCAGCAGCGTAGAAGGGACAGGTTCATTCGGTGAGCAGTTCTTC	CASSVEGTGSFGEQFF
TRBV25-1	-	-	TRBJ1-2	TGTGGCCGGAAGAAGAAGAGGTTAGAGGGCTACACCTTC	CGRKKKRLEGYTF
TRBV2	-	-	TRBJ1-5	TGTGCCAGCAGTGAAGGGCAGGGAAAATTTGGTCAGCCCCAGCATTTT	CASSEGQGKFGQPQHF
TRBV27	-	-	TRBJ2-1	TGTGCCAGCAGTTACTCCATCGAGTACAATGAGCAGTTCTTC	CASSYSIEYNEQFF
TRBV5-1	-	-	TRBJ1-2	TGCGCCAGCAGCCCGCTTGGCGAGAGCAACTATGGCTACACCTTC	CASSPLGESNYGYTF